These 7 T cell receptor beta chains were sequenced from one sample in a study of PD-L1 blockade in urothelial cancer. Here immunoSEQ multiplex PCR was the method, and the copy in TCRdb shows in-frame clones only, minus some. The table records over 65,000 clones, roughly 90% of them present only once. Time point in this sample: pretreatment peripheral blood. Sequenced here: PBMCs, sampled around atezolizumab (anti-PD-L1) treatment. The receptors stem from a man aged 70 or older with urothelial cancer.

The chain links TRBV2 to TRBJ2-1; 7 nucleotides agree with TRBD2. Germline V gives CDR1 SNHLY, CDR2 FYNNEI. The J segment lost 6 bases and the V segment lost 1 base, leaving 12 bases of the junction unmatched. CDR3 length: 17 amino acids. CDR3 sequence reads: CASSEGPGGRGSNEQFF. As DNA, the CDR3 is TGTGCCAGCAGTGAAGGGCCCGGGGGGAGAGGGAGCAATGAGCAGTTCTTC.

The gene calls are TRBV29-1 and TRBJ2-3; no clear D. CDR1 and CDR2 (germline): SQVTM, ANQGSEA. V lost 6 bases, J lost 2 bases, and 18 bases lay in between. There are 15 residues in the CDR3. The CDR3 loop is CSVRSKWLFTDTQYF. CDR3 DNA sequence: TGCAGCGTCCGCTCTAAGTGGTTATTCACAGATACGCAGTATTTT.

The chain has TRBV6-6 and TRBJ2-3; 8 bases match TRBD2. J gave up 1 base and V 6 bases, and 6 bases lay outside the gene matches. This CDR3 is built from 15 residues. Germline CDR1 and CDR2: MNHNY and SVGAGI (reference sequence). CDR3 protein: CASRGTSGRTDTQYF. Here the CDR3 DNA reads TGTGCCAGCAGAGGAACTAGCGGCCGCACAGATACGCAGTATTTT.

The V and J genes are TRBV19 and TRBJ1-1; perhaps TRBD1 as D (5 bases). V was pared by 5 bases and J by 10 bases, with 23 bases between. The CDR3 contains 15 residues. Germline CDR1 is LNHDA and CDR2 is SQIVND (reference sequence). The CDR3 is CASSPHVGGDIGAFF. In DNA form, the CDR3 reads TGTGCCAGTAGTCCCCATGTTGGGGGGGATATAGGAGCTTTCTTT.

The V call is TRBV19, the J call TRBJ2-7; 7 nucleotides agree with TRBD2. The CDR3 contains 15 residues. Germline V gene sequence: CDR1 LNHDA, CDR2 SQIVND (reference sequence). Trimming took 4 bases from V and 4 from J; bases not matched to a gene: 10. CDR3 protein: CASSTPQGGAYEQYF. The CDR3 nucleotides read TGTGCCAGTAGTACCCCCCAGGGAGGGGCGTACGAGCAGTACTTC.

CDR3 in DNA: TGTGCCAGTAGCCCAATTGGACTAGCGGGAAATACAGATACGCAGTATTTT. It yields the protein CASSPIGLAGNTDTQYF. The chain has TRBV19 and TRBJ2-3; 12 bases line up with TRBD2. There are 17 residues in the CDR3. The V segment lost 6 bases and the J segment 3 bases; nucleotides outside the gene matches: 10. Looked up from germline, CDR1 is LNHDA and CDR2 is SQIVND (reference sequence).

This rearrangement joins TRBV7-3 to TRBJ1-1, with 7 bases fitting TRBD1. Germline values: CDR1 SGHTA, CDR2 FQGTGA. After removal of 1 base from V and 10 bases from J, the junction contained 6 bases not matched to a gene. The CDR3 spans 13 residues. The CDR3 DNA is TGTGCCAGCAGCTTAAATAGGGGGCGCGTAGCTTTCTTT. Protein sequence: CASSLNRGRVAFF.